The 21 T cell receptor beta chains presented below share a single source sample, sequenced in a study of blood T cells in healthy people across ages. Then a second PCR, running roughly 7 to 11 cycles, was carried out with a sample-barcoded 5' primer and a J-beta primer mix. Via MiXCR, TCRdb re-called the 5' RACE reads, giving one row per CDR3 protein. The table shows around 800,000 distinct CDR3 sequences, with 62% occurring only once. The sequenced sample consisted of blood. Receptor source: a man aged 25 to 40 in good health.

The chain links TRBV12-3 or TRBV12-4 to TRBJ2-3, with D unclear. The CDR3 is made up of 13 amino acids. V lost 10 bases to trimming and J lost 4 bases, with 15 bases between them. The CDR3 protein is CATDDGTSDTQYF. As DNA, the CDR3 is TGTGCCACCGACGACGGTACCTCAGATACGCAGTATTTT.

About this clonotype itself: The CDR3 does not close with the conserved phenylalanine or tryptophan, likely indicating a read error. The chain recombines TRBV10-1 with TRBJ2-3; the D gene is possibly TRBD2 (7 bases). CDR1 is WNHNN, CDR2 SYGVQD, per germline (reference sequence). The CDR3 totals 17 residues. V gave up 3 bases and J gave up 0 bases, with 16 bases separating them. As DNA, the CDR3 is TGCGCCAGCAGTGATGGCGGGGGCCCTATTAGCACAGATACGCAGTATGTT. Encoded protein: CASSDGGGPISTDTQYV.

V is TRBV29-1 and J is TRBJ1-2; no clear D. Trimming pared 6 bases from V and 2 bases from J, leaving 16 bases between. Germline-derived CDR1 and CDR2 are SQVTM and ANQGSEA. CDR3 length: 14 residues. DNA of the CDR3: TGCAGCGTGGGAGGTGGCAGCCCAAACTATGGCTACACCTTC. It is translated as CSVGGGSPNYGYTF. Full variable domain (missing parts from reference TRBV29-1 and TRBJ1-2): SAVISQKPSRDICQRGTSLTIQCQVDSQVTMMFWYRQQPGQSLTLIATANQGSEATYESGFVIDKFPISRPNLTFSTLTVSNMSPEDSSIYLCSVGGGSPNYGYTFGSGTRLTVV.

The CDR3 sequence: CASSPNPDLTDTQYF. CDR3 DNA: TGTGCCAGCAGCCCCAATCCGGACCTCACAGATACGCAGTATTTT. The J gene is TRBJ2-3, the V gene TRBV11-2; D uncertain. Germline values: CDR1 SGHAT, CDR2 FQNNGV. The CDR3 extends over 15 amino acids. Trimming took 5 bases from V and 2 from J, leaving 14 bases between them.

The chain couples TRBV3-1 to TRBJ1-2; D remains ambiguous. CDR1 and CDR2 from the germline V gene are LGHDT and YNNKEL (reference sequence). This CDR3 contains 14 residues. Trimming took off 4 bases at V and 4 bases at J, with 13 bases between the two ends. CDR3 sequence: CASSPSVGGYGYTF. CDR3 nucleotides: TGTGCCAGCAGCCCCAGCGTGGGAGGCTATGGCTACACCTTC.

J is TRBJ2-5 and V is TRBV15; a weak D match, TRBD2 (6 bases). V was cut by 1 base and J by 11 bases, with 26 bases left in between. This CDR3 comprises 17 residues. Germline V gene lookup returns CDR1 LNHNV and CDR2 YYDKDF (reference sequence). The CDR3 sequence: CATSRGRAHEGYNEQYF. In nucleotides, the CDR3 is TGTGCCACCAGCAGAGGGAGGGCACACGAGGGTTACAATGAGCAGTACTTC.

The chain joins TRBV20-1 to TRBJ1-5; a possible D gene is TRBD1 (6 bases). This CDR3 region has 14 residues. Germline assignment: CDR1 DFQATT and CDR2 SNEGSKA (reference sequence). CDR3 region: CTATPGEEYQPQHF. CDR3 sequence (DNA): TGCACTGCCACCCCAGGGGAAGAGTATCAGCCCCAGCATTTT.

The sample holds a few counts of this clonotype. This sequence joins TRBV4-3 and TRBJ2-5, with D perhaps TRBD1 (5 bases). With 0 bases removed from V and 7 bases from J, the gap between germline ends came to 15 bases. The CDR3 is 15 amino acids. Per germline, CDR1 LGHNA and CDR2 YSLEER. The chain's CDR3 is CASSQEGASRGTQYF. The CDR3 nucleotides read TGCGCCAGCAGCCAAGAAGGGGCTAGTAGGGGGACCCAGTACTTC.

The gene calls are TRBV6-2 or TRBV6-3 and TRBJ2-3; maybe TRBD2 (6 bases). The germline V and J ends were trimmed by 2 bases and 1 base, with 19 bases remaining between them. Germline lookup yields CDR1 MNHEY and CDR2 SVGEGT. The CDR3 totals 18 residues. CDR3 nucleotides: TGTGCCAGCAGTTACATTCCATCGTCGGGGGACCGCACAGATACGCAGTATTTT. This codes for CASSYIPSSGDRTDTQYF.

Written as DNA, the CDR3 is TGTGCCAGCAGTTACCGGGGCTACAATGAGCAGTTCTTC. Translating gives CASSYRGYNEQFF. V is TRBV6-2 or TRBV6-3 and J is TRBJ2-1; tentatively, D is TRBD2 (5 bases). Looked up from germline, CDR1 is MNHEY and CDR2 is SVGEGT. CDR3 length equals 13 residues. V lost 2 bases and J 3 bases, leaving 5 bases between the germline ends.

For the CDR3, the DNA is TGTGCCAGCAGTTTACGAATGACTAGCGGGGGGGCTGGAGATACGCAGTATTTT. It specifies CASSLRMTSGGAGDTQYF. This sequence joins TRBV12-3 or TRBV12-4 and TRBJ2-3; the match to TRBD2 covers 14 bases. V lost 2 bases and J lost 5; bases outside the gene matches: 9. The CDR3 spans 18 residues.

The J gene is TRBJ2-4, the V gene TRBV20-1, with 12 bases that match TRBD2. Germline V gene lookup returns CDR1 DFQATT and CDR2 SNEGSKA (reference sequence). The CDR3 runs to 19 residues. The J segment lost 0 bases and the V segment lost 6 bases, leaving 15 bases of the junction unmatched. The CDR3 spells CSAAQSRLAGVLAKNIQYF. For the CDR3, the DNA is TGCAGTGCAGCCCAATCCCGACTAGCGGGGGTGTTAGCCAAAAACATTCAGTACTTC.

In its sample, this clonotype was seen once. The J gene is TRBJ2-4, the V gene TRBV4-2, with 10 nucleotides matching TRBD2. The J call may be faulty, since TRBJ2-7 better matches the DNA end. The CDR3 length is 15 residues. Per germline, CDR1 LGHNA and CDR2 YNFKEQ. Here the CDR3 reads CASRRERGGNYEQYF. CDR3 DNA sequence: TGTGCCAGCAGGAGAGAGCGGGGGGGCAATTACGAGCAGTACTTC.

This rearrangement joins TRBV2 to TRBJ1-2; D gene unclear. The CDR3 totals 13 residues. Trimming removed 6 bases from V and 4 bases from J, with 12 bases in between. The germline V gene has CDR1 SNHLY and CDR2 FYNNEI. The CDR3 here is CASRHTAFYGYTF. CDR3 nucleotide sequence: TGTGCCAGCAGGCATACAGCTTTCTATGGCTACACCTTC.

The chain recombines TRBV6-6 with TRBJ1-6; 8 nucleotides agree with TRBD1. V lost 2 bases and J lost 9; bases outside the gene matches: 9. CDR3 length equals 16 residues. From germline, CDR1 is MNHNY and CDR2 SVGAGI (reference sequence). The CDR3 is CASSYTQGQAASPLHF. The CDR3 coding sequence is TGTGCCAGCAGTTACACCCAGGGACAGGCCGCTTCACCCCTCCACTTT.

The J gene is TRBJ2-5, the V gene TRBV4-3, with D unclear. The J call could be wrong; TRBJ2-7 is a better fit for the DNA end. The germline gives CDR1 LGHNA, CDR2 YSLEER. The CDR3 length is 13 residues. CDR3 in DNA: TGCGCCAGCAGCCAAGAACACGGGTACGAGCAGTACTTC. Translating it yields CASSQEHGYEQYF.

This CDR3 reads CASSYSLLGSYEQYF. The CDR3 DNA reads as TGTGCCAGCAGTTACTCTCTCTTGGGCTCCTACGAGCAGTACTTC. The rearrangement joins TRBV6-5 to TRBJ2-7; D ambiguous. From germline, CDR1 is MNHEY and CDR2 SVGAGI. The V end lost 0 bases, the J end lost 0 bases, and 9 bases lay between the germline ends. CDR3 size: 15 residues.

The J gene is TRBJ2-6, the V gene TRBV7-9; D not resolved. Trimming took off 4 bases at V and 0 bases at J, with 7 bases between the two ends. The CDR3 is 15 residues long. CDR1 SEHNR and CDR2 FQNEAQ come from the germline V gene (reference sequence). The CDR3 loop reads CASSSISSGANVLTF. The CDR3 DNA reads TGTGCCAGCAGCTCAATAAGCTCTGGGGCCAACGTCCTGACTTTC.

This clonotype turned up a few times. This chain connects TRBV20-1 to TRBJ1-2; 9 bases agree with TRBD1. The CDR3 is 17 residues long. Germline V gene sequence: CDR1 DFQATT, CDR2 SNEGSKA (reference sequence). The V gene end was trimmed by 1 base and the J gene end by 6 bases; junction bases not matched to a gene: 15. Written as DNA, the CDR3 is TGCAGTGCTAGAGGAAGGGACAGGGCGACCAATCGGGATGGCTACACCTTC. Translating gives CSARGRDRATNRDGYTF.

The gene calls are TRBV24-1 and TRBJ2-2; 7 nucleotides line up with TRBD1. The CDR3 consists of 18 residues. CDR1 and CDR2 from the germline V gene are KGHDR and SFDVKD. Trimming took 4 bases from V and 6 from J; bases not matched to a gene: 16. CDR3 sequence (DNA): TGTGCCACCAGTGACATGCGGGTGACAGGGACGAAAGCCGGGGAGCTGTTTTTT. Its protein product is CATSDMRVTGTKAGELFF.

The CDR3 nucleotides read TGTGCCAGCAGTACATGGACAGGGGGCGGTGAAAAACTGTTTTTT. This translates into CASSTWTGGGEKLFF. The chain is built from TRBV27 and TRBJ1-4, with 11 positions matching TRBD1. V lost 5 bases, J lost 7 bases, and 6 bases stayed unmatched. CDR1 is MNHEY, CDR2 SMNVEV, per germline (reference sequence). The CDR3 has 15 amino acids.